Below, 22 T cell receptor beta chains from the same sample are listed, as sequenced in a study of CD8 T cells in ankylosing spondylitis. TCRdb redid the calling of the 5' RACE reads with MiXCR, one entry per CDR3 protein. This sample has 150,000 to 200,000 distinct CDR3 sequences, with 30% to 40% found just once. The sequenced sample consisted of synovial fluid, either unsorted or a sorted T cell fraction (not recorded which). All receptors derive from a male donor with ankylosing spondylitis.

The J gene is TRBJ1-4, the V gene TRBV4-3; 9 bases line up with TRBD1. The J segment lost 8 bases and the V segment lost 6 bases, leaving 7 bases of the junction unmatched. Germline CDR1 LGHNA, CDR2 YSLEER. The CDR3 runs 14 residues. CDR3: CASRPDRGEEKLFF. CDR3 coding DNA: TGCGCCAGCAGACCGGACAGGGGTGAGGAAAAACTGTTTTTT.

This clonotype was seen a few times. This sequence joins TRBV27 and TRBJ2-3; D possibly uses TRBD1 or TRBD2 (5 bases each). The germline V and J ends were trimmed by 2 bases and 2 bases, with 20 bases remaining between them. The CDR3 runs 18 residues. Germline V gene sequence: CDR1 MNHEY, CDR2 SMNVEV (reference sequence). Here the CDR3 reads CASSLAPGDWGNTDTQYF. CDR3 nucleotide sequence: TGTGCCAGCAGTTTAGCCCCCGGGGATTGGGGGAACACAGATACGCAGTATTTT.

This chain joins TRBV7-2 and TRBJ1-5; 9 bases are shared with TRBD1. J gave up 0 bases and V 5 bases, and 2 bases lay outside the gene matches. The CDR3 has 15 residues. Germline lookup yields CDR1 SGHTA and CDR2 FQGNSA. CDR3 sequence reads: CASSVGQGSNQPQHF. For the CDR3, the DNA is TGTGCCAGCAGCGTGGGACAGGGTAGCAATCAGCCCCAGCATTTT.

The genes are TRBV7-9 and TRBJ1-2; the D is unclear. Trimming stripped 2 bases from V and 7 bases from J, with 11 bases between. This CDR3 spans 13 amino acids. Germline CDR1 and CDR2: SEHNR and FQNEAQ (reference sequence). The CDR3, as DNA: TGTGCCAGCAGCTTACTGGTTTCTCGTGGCTACACCTTC. As protein: CASSLLVSRGYTF.

The CDR3 region is CASSLGQGNGEQYF. CDR3 nucleotide sequence: TGTGCCAGCAGCTTGGGACAGGGAAATGGAGAGCAGTACTTC. The chain has TRBV5-5 and TRBJ2-7, with 7 bases identical to TRBD1. The CDR3 loop spans 14 amino acids. Germline V gives CDR1 SGHKS, CDR2 YYEKEE (reference sequence). V dropped 0 bases and J dropped 7; count of bases not matched to a gene: 7. Variable domain in full (rest from reference TRBV5-5 and TRBJ2-7): DAGVTQSPTHLIKTRGQQVTLRCSPISGHKSVSWYQQVLGQGPQFIFQYYEKEERGRGNFPDRFSARQFPNYSSELNVNALLLGDSALYLCASSLGQGNGEQYFGPGTRLTVT.

This clonotype was seen a few times. CDR3 loop: CAISARDEQYF. For the CDR3, the DNA is TGTGCCATCAGTGCGCGGGACGAGCAGTACTTC. This sequence joins TRBV10-3 and TRBJ2-7; a possible D gene is TRBD2 (5 bases). With 4 bases removed from V and 5 bases from J, the gap between germline ends came to 6 bases. The germline gives CDR1 ENHRY, CDR2 SYGVKD. The CDR3 has 11 amino acids.

The CDR3 DNA is TGTGCCAGCAGGGGGGGTAAGGGATACGAGCAGTACTTC. It specifies CASRGGKGYEQYF. The chain carries TRBV27 and TRBJ2-7; possible D gene TRBD2, 6 bases. The length of the CDR3 is 13 residues. V was pared by 6 bases and J by 4 bases, with 13 bases between. Germline loops: CDR1 MNHEY, CDR2 SMNVEV (reference sequence).

The gene calls are TRBV29-1 and TRBJ1-1, with a tentative D call TRBD1 (5 bases). The length of the CDR3 is 15 residues. CDR1 is SQVTM and CDR2 is ANQGSEA in the germline V gene. The V end lost 0 bases, the J end lost 4 bases, and 15 bases lay between the germline ends. The DNA for the CDR3 is TGCAGCGTTGAAGATGGGCCAGGGCCTGGCACTGAAGCTTTCTTT. Translating it yields CSVEDGPGPGTEAFF. Drawing the rest from reference TRBV29-1 and TRBJ1-1, the complete variable domain is SAVISQKPSRDICQRGTSLTIQCQVDSQVTMMFWYRQQPGQSLTLIATANQGSEATYESGFVIDKFPISRPNLTFSTLTVSNMSPEDSSIYLCSVEDGPGPGTEAFFGQGTRLTVV.

The chain carries TRBV20-1 and TRBJ2-3; 14 nucleotides line up with TRBD2. The germline V gene has CDR1 DFQATT and CDR2 SNEGSKA (reference sequence). The CDR3 has 14 residues. V gave up 5 bases and J gave up 4 bases; unmatched junction bases: 2. DNA of the CDR3: TGCAGTGCTGCGGGACTAGCGGGGGCAGATACGCAGTATTTT. Protein product: CSAAGLAGADTQYF.

The rearrangement links TRBV6-2 or TRBV6-3 to TRBJ2-2; 12 bases line up with TRBD2. The CDR3 is 17 amino acids. J was trimmed by 6 bases and V by 5 bases; bases with no gene match: 10. Germline loops: CDR1 MNHEY, CDR2 SVGEGT. This CDR3 reads CASSPYRLAGASGELFF. The DNA of the CDR3 is TGTGCCAGCAGTCCCTACAGACTAGCGGGAGCGTCCGGGGAGCTGTTTTTT.

This sequence joins TRBV5-1 and TRBJ1-6, with D perhaps TRBD1 (6 bases). Between the trimmed V and J ends, which lost 2 bases and 14 bases, there was a span of 17 bases. The CDR3 has 14 residues. The germline V gene encodes CDR1 SGHRS and CDR2 YFSETQ. The CDR3 loop reads CASSLQGADGALHF. CDR3 sequence (DNA): TGCGCCAGCAGCTTACAGGGAGCTGACGGGGCCCTCCACTTT. The full variable domain, with the rest looked up from reference TRBV5-1 and TRBJ1-6, is KAGVTQTPRYLIKTRGQQVTLSCSPISGHRSVSWYQQTPGQGLQFLFEYFSETQRNKGNFPGRFSGRQFSNSRSEMNVSTLELGDSALYLCASSLQGADGALHFGNGTRLTVT.

V gene TRBV3-1 combines with J gene TRBJ1-2; no clear D gene. This CDR3 is 11 amino acids long. CDR1 is LGHDT, CDR2 YNNKEL, per germline (reference sequence). The ends were cut back, 1 base at V and 11 bases at J, with 8 bases in the middle. The CDR3 bases are TGTGCCAGCAGCCAAGTTGGGGTTTACACCTTC. Protein product: CASSQVGVYTF. Supplemented by reference TRBV3-1 and TRBJ1-2, the full variable domain reads DTAVSQTPKYLVTQMGNDKSIKCEQNLGHDTMYWYKQDSKKFLKIMFSYNNKELIINETVPNRFSPKSPDKAHLNLHINSLELGDSAVYFCASSQVGVYTFGSGTRLTVV.

The chain joins TRBV20-1 to TRBJ2-1; 12 bases fit TRBD1. V lost 6 bases, J lost 7 bases, and 10 bases stayed unmatched. This CDR3 comprises 15 residues. Germline assignment: CDR1 DFQATT and CDR2 SNEGSKA (reference sequence). CDR3 amino acids: CSANPGTGGRNEQFF. The CDR3 DNA follows: TGCAGTGCAAATCCCGGGACAGGGGGCAGGAATGAGCAGTTCTTC.

The V and J genes are TRBV6-5 and TRBJ2-7; maybe TRBD2 (5 bases). Trimming stripped 2 bases from V and 4 bases from J, with 12 bases between. CDR3 size: 14 residues. Germline loops: CDR1 MNHEY, CDR2 SVGAGI. The CDR3 reads CASSYREGPYEQYF. The DNA for the CDR3 is TGTGCCAGCAGTTACCGGGAAGGACCTTACGAGCAGTACTTC.

This clonotype came up many times. The chain recombines TRBV12-3 or TRBV12-4 with TRBJ1-4, with TRBD1 matching over 8 bases. The CDR3 has 14 amino acids. J was trimmed by 10 bases and V by 0 bases; bases with no gene match: 4. The CDR3, as DNA: TGTGCCAGCAGTTTAGCCAGGGGGCGAGGAAAACTGTTTTTT. Residues: CASSLARGRGKLFF.

This clonotype was counted between two and nine times. The chain joins TRBV20-1 to TRBJ2-1; D is ambiguous. The germline V and J ends were trimmed by 3 bases and 3 bases, with 12 bases remaining between them. Germline CDR1 is DFQATT and CDR2 is SNEGSKA (reference sequence). CDR3 size: 14 residues. The CDR3 reads CSASSDNIYNEQFF. The CDR3 DNA is TGCAGTGCTAGTTCGGATAATATCTACAATGAGCAGTTCTTC.

In DNA form, the CDR3 reads TGCGCCAGCAGCCAGGGGAAACCGGGACTAGCGGGGCCTAGCTCCTACAATGAGCAGTTCTTC. It yields the protein CASSQGKPGLAGPSSYNEQFF. The rearrangement joins TRBV4-1 to TRBJ2-1, with 13 bases identical to TRBD2. The V segment lost 3 bases and the J segment 0 bases; nucleotides outside the gene matches: 14. The germline V gene has CDR1 MGHRA and CDR2 YSYEKL. This CDR3 contains 21 residues.

The chain couples TRBV3-1 to TRBJ1-6; perhaps TRBD1 as D (5 bases). Trimming removed 2 bases at V and 10 bases at J, with 9 bases between. This CDR3 has 13 amino acids. Germline loops: CDR1 LGHDT, CDR2 YNNKEL (reference sequence). The CDR3 sequence is CASSQKGISPLHF. CDR3 nucleotides: TGTGCCAGCAGCCAAAAGGGGATCTCACCCCTCCACTTT.

The chain couples TRBV20-1 to TRBJ2-2; either TRBD1 or TRBD2 may supply D (5 bases each). V was clipped by 6 bases and J by 5 bases, with 16 bases between them. In germline, CDR1 is DFQATT, CDR2 SNEGSKA (reference sequence). The CDR3 covers 14 residues. The CDR3 DNA sequence: TGCAGTGCCCGACCGGGACGGATTACCGGGGAGCTGTTTTTT. It is translated as CSARPGRITGELFF.

The V gene is TRBV21-1, the J gene TRBJ2-5; no DNA check was done on the table's D call, TRBD1. TRBV21-1 is assigned pseudogene status. The CDR3 is 15 amino acids. The CDR3 nucleotides are TGTGCCAGCAGCAAAGGTGGGACCTTGAGGGAGACCCAGTACTTC. Encoded protein: CASSKGGTLRETQYF.

The V gene is TRBV12-3 or TRBV12-4, the J gene TRBJ2-5, with 13 bases identical to TRBD2. Germline trimming cut 5 bases from V and 3 bases from J; bases unmatched to any gene: 9. The CDR3 extends over 17 amino acids. CDR3 residues: CASSREEGLAGKETQYF. CDR3 sequence (DNA): TGTGCCAGCAGTCGCGAAGAGGGACTAGCGGGAAAAGAGACCCAGTACTTC.

This clonotype was seen a few times. The chain links TRBV12-3 or TRBV12-4 to TRBJ1-1, with D possibly being TRBD1 (6 bases). Deletions cut 4 bases from V and 4 bases from J, with 16 bases between. The CDR3 length is 15 residues. The CDR3 nucleotides are TGTGCCAGCAGTTCAGGGGCAGGGGATGGCACTGAAGCTTTCTTT. It encodes CASSSGAGDGTEAFF.